A single sample is the source of the 19 T cell receptor beta chains below, sequenced in a study of blood T cell repertoires in COVID-19. The data were produced by immunoSEQ multiplex PCR, yet TCRdb's version contains in-frame clones alone and is incomplete. This repertoire shows about 320,000 clones, more than 90% found once; its top ten account for roughly 3.9%. The source material was PBMCs or T cells enriched from blood (not recorded which). The source is a woman younger than 45 who had been exposed to COVID-19.

The chain carries TRBV5-4 and TRBJ1-4, with 9 bases fitting TRBD1. V was pared by 0 bases and J by 7 bases, with 4 bases of the junction left unmatched. The CDR3 is made up of 15 amino acids. Germline V gene data show CDR1 as SGHNT and CDR2 as YYREEE (reference sequence). Here the CDR3 reads CASSLDNRGREKLFF. Here the CDR3 DNA reads TGTGCCAGCAGCTTGGATAACAGGGGGCGTGAAAAACTGTTTTTT.

V usage is TRBV15 and J usage is TRBJ2-5; the D gene is possibly TRBD1 (6 bases). This CDR3 region has 14 residues. V gave up 6 bases and J gave up 2 bases, with 13 bases separating them. CDR1 and CDR2 from the germline V gene are LNHNV and YYDKDF (reference sequence). As DNA, the CDR3 is TGTGCCACCAGGGCCCCGGACAGACAAGAGACCCAGTACTTC. Its translation is CATRAPDRQETQYF.

Comment on this clone: Additional DNA sequences in this sample encode the identical CDR3. The rearrangement joins TRBV3-1 (or the pseudogene TRBV3-2) to TRBJ2-3; tentatively, D is TRBD1 (5 bases). Trimming took off 1 base at V and 2 bases at J, with 7 bases between the two ends. This CDR3 is 14 amino acids long. Germline CDR1 is LGHDT and CDR2 is YNNKEL (reference sequence). The CDR3 reads CASSQGGFTDTQYF. CDR3 sequence (DNA): TGTGCCAGCAGCCAAGGGGGCTTCACAGATACGCAGTATTTT.

V gene TRBV2 combines with J gene TRBJ1-1, with TRBD1 matching 8 bases. CDR1 is SNHLY, CDR2 FYNNEI, per germline. The CDR3 extends over 13 amino acids. The V and J ends lost 6 bases and 3 bases, in that order; junction bases with no gene match: 3. The CDR3 region is CASRDRVYTEAFF. The CDR3 DNA sequence: TGTGCCAGCAGGGACAGGGTATACACTGAAGCTTTCTTT.

A few counts support this clone. This chain connects TRBV7-9 to TRBJ1-2, with D unclear. The germline V gene has CDR1 SEHNR and CDR2 FQNEAQ (reference sequence). This CDR3 contains 12 residues. With 2 bases removed from V and 8 bases from J, the gap between germline ends came to 9 bases. The DNA of the CDR3 is TGTGCCAGCAGCTTACTGGGAGACGGCTACACCTTC. This sequence encodes CASSLLGDGYTF.

This chain links TRBV19 with TRBJ1-4; D unclear. The V end was cut by 6 bases, the J end by 4 bases, with 12 bases between. CDR3 length equals 14 residues. Germline lookup yields CDR1 LNHDA and CDR2 SQIVND (reference sequence). CDR3 DNA: TGTGCCAGTAGCCTAAAGCGGGGTAATGAAAAACTGTTTTTT. Translation: CASSLKRGNEKLFF.

The rearrangement links TRBV10-3 to TRBJ2-7; maybe TRBD1 (8 bases). CDR3 length: 17 residues. V lost 1 base and J 0 bases, leaving 16 bases between the germline ends. The germline CDR1 and CDR2 sequences are ENHRY and SYGVKD. CDR3 in DNA: TGTGCCATCAGTGAGTATCGGGGGGACAGGTTCTCCTACGAGCAGTACTTC. Translating gives CAISEYRGDRFSYEQYF.

The genes are TRBV6-1 and TRBJ2-7; TRBD2 matches at 12 bases. Germline lookup yields CDR1 MNHNS and CDR2 SASEGT. V was clipped by 1 base and J by 0 bases; unmatched bases: 4. The CDR3 loop spans 17 amino acids. CDR3 residues: CASSEGLAGVSSYEQYF. The DNA for the CDR3 is TGTGCCAGCAGTGAAGGACTAGCGGGGGTAAGCTCCTACGAGCAGTACTTC.

The rearrangement joins TRBV6-6 to TRBJ1-4; no reliable D call. V was pared by 4 bases and J by 4 bases, with 13 bases between. From germline, CDR1 is MNHNY and CDR2 SVGAGI (reference sequence). The CDR3 loop spans 15 amino acids. The CDR3 bases are TGTGCCAGCAGTTCCTCGATCGGGATTAATGAAAAACTGTTTTTT. It specifies CASSSSIGINEKLFF.

The chain combines TRBV7-9 with TRBJ1-1; maybe TRBD1 (6 bases). The CDR3 totals 12 residues. CDR1 and CDR2 from the germline V gene are SEHNR and FQNEAQ (reference sequence). V was cut by 1 base and J by 9 bases, with 9 bases left in between. CDR3 region: CASSLGGTQAFF. For the CDR3, the DNA is TGTGCCAGCAGCTTAGGGGGGACACAAGCTTTCTTT.

This chain links TRBV19 with TRBJ1-1; no reliable D call. CDR3 length: 15 residues. Trimming took off 5 bases at V and 4 bases at J, with 17 bases between the two ends. Germline V gene lookup returns CDR1 LNHDA and CDR2 SQIVND (reference sequence). This chain's CDR3 is CASSLRWRLVTEAFF. CDR3 DNA sequence: TGTGCCAGTAGTCTCCGGTGGAGGTTAGTCACTGAAGCTTTCTTT.

The V gene is TRBV30, the J gene TRBJ2-5, with 7 positions matching TRBD2. V shed 5 bases and J 2 bases; nucleotides not matched to a gene: 2. This CDR3 region has 12 residues. Per the germline V gene, CDR1 is GTSNPN and CDR2 is SVGIG (reference sequence). DNA of the CDR3: TGTGCCTGGGCGGGGGTACAAGAGACCCAGTACTTC. It translates to CAWAGVQETQYF.

The chain joins TRBV5-4 to TRBJ2-3; 7 bases line up with TRBD1. Per the germline V gene, CDR1 is SGHNT and CDR2 is YYREEE (reference sequence). J gave up 3 bases and V 0 bases, and 7 bases lay outside the gene matches. The CDR3 spans 16 residues. The CDR3 sequence is CASSLEDRFRTDTQYF. The CDR3 DNA reads TGTGCCAGCAGCTTGGAGGACAGGTTTCGAACAGATACGCAGTATTTT.

The CDR3 DNA follows: TGTGCCAGCAGTGTGTTGACAGGGGTCAATCAGCCCCAGCATTTT. Translation: CASSVLTGVNQPQHF. J is TRBJ1-5 and V is TRBV2, with 8 bases lining up with TRBD1. CDR3 length: 15 residues. V shed 4 bases, J shed 3 bases, and the junction held 5 bases outside the gene matches. Looked up from germline, CDR1 is SNHLY and CDR2 is FYNNEI.

This clone was seen a single time. The gene calls are TRBV30 and TRBJ1-1; 12 nucleotides match TRBD1. The CDR3 spans 13 residues. Germline CDR1 and CDR2: GTSNPN and SVGIG (reference sequence). J was trimmed by 11 bases and V by 1 base; bases with no gene match: 5. CDR3: CAWSGGQGAQAFF. The CDR3 DNA is TGTGCCTGGAGTGGGGGACAGGGGGCTCAGGCTTTCTTT.

This chain connects TRBV6-1 to TRBJ1-3, with a possible D match to TRBD1 (5 bases). CDR3 length equals 18 residues. Looked up from germline, CDR1 is MNHNS and CDR2 is SASEGT. Trimming removed 2 bases from V and 3 bases from J, with 20 bases in between. The CDR3 here is CASSEFGGRGEFGNTIYF. The CDR3 nucleotides read TGTGCCAGCAGTGAATTTGGGGGTCGGGGGGAATTTGGAAACACCATATATTTT.

This clone was detected once. The chain joins TRBV15 to TRBJ2-7; the D gene is possibly TRBD2 (5 bases). Germline CDR1 reads LNHNV; CDR2 reads YYDKDF (reference sequence). CDR3 size: 16 residues. The V and J ends lost 3 bases and 2 bases respectively, with 17 bases between them. The CDR3, as DNA: TGTGCCACCAGCAGTCCGGCCGGGGTACGAACCTACGAGCAGTACTTC. Protein product: CATSSPAGVRTYEQYF.

This clone showed up just a few times. The chain is built from TRBV6-6 and TRBJ1-5; D is undetermined. Trimming took off 4 bases at V and 6 bases at J, with 10 bases between the two ends. CDR1 is MNHNY and CDR2 is SVGAGI in the germline V gene (reference sequence). The CDR3 has 13 amino acids. The CDR3 sequence: CASSSLLGQPQHF. In DNA form, the CDR3 reads TGTGCCAGCAGTTCCTTGCTAGGTCAGCCCCAGCATTTT.

This chain connects TRBV2 to TRBJ1-3; D is perhaps TRBD1 (5 bases). V lost 2 bases and J 4 bases, leaving 18 bases between the germline ends. Germline CDR1 is SNHLY and CDR2 is FYNNEI. This CDR3 contains 17 residues. Here the CDR3 DNA reads TGTGCCAGCAGTGAAATGTCTGGGGCCAGGGCGGGAAACACCATATATTTT. Amino acid sequence: CASSEMSGARAGNTIYF.